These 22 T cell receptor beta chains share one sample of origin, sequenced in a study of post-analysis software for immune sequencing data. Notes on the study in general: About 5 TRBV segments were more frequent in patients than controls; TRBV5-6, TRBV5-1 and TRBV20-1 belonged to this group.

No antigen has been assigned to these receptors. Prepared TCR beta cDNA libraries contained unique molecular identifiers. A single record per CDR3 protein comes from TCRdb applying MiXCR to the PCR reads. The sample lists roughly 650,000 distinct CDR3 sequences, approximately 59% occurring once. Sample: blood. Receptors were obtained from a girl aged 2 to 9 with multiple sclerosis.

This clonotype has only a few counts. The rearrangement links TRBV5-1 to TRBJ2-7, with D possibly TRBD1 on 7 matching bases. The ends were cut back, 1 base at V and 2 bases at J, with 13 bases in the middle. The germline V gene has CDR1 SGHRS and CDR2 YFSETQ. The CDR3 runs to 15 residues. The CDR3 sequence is CASSLQGGPPYEQYF. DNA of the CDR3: TGCGCCAGCAGCTTGCAGGGGGGACCCCCCTACGAGCAGTACTTC. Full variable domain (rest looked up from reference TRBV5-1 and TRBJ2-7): KAGVTQTPRYLIKTRGQQVTLSCSPISGHRSVSWYQQTPGQGLQFLFEYFSETQRNKGNFPGRFSGRQFSNSRSEMNVSTLELGDSALYLCASSLQGGPPYEQYFGPGTRLTVT.

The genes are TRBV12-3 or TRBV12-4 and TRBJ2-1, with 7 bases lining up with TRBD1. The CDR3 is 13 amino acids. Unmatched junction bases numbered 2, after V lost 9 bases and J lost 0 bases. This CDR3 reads CASRQGSYNEQFF. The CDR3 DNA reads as TGTGCCAGTCGACAGGGCTCCTACAATGAGCAGTTCTTC.

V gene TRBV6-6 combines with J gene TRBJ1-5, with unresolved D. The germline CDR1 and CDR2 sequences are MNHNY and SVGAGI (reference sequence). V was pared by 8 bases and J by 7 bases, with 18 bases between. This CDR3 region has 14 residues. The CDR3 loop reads CASGSRTARQPQHF. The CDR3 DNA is TGTGCCAGCGGTTCAAGGACCGCGAGGCAGCCCCAGCATTTT.

The CDR3 coding sequence is TGTGCCAGCAGCTTAGGCCCCACCAGTATCTACGAGCAGTACTTC. This codes for CASSLGPTSIYEQYF. The V call is TRBV7-2, the J call TRBJ2-7, with D hard to call. Germline V gives CDR1 SGHTA, CDR2 FQGNSA. This CDR3 has 15 residues. V lost 1 base to trimming and J lost 3 bases, with 13 bases between them.

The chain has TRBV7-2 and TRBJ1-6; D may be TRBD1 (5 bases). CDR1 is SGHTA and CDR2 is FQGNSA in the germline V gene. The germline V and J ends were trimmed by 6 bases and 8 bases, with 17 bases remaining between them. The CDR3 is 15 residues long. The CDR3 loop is CASRRGTFPDSPLHF. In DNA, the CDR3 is TGTGCCAGCAGAAGAGGGACGTTCCCCGATTCACCCCTCCACTTT.

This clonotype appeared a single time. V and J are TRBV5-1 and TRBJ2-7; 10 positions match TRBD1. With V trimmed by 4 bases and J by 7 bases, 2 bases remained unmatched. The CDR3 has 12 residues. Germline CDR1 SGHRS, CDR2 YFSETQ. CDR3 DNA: TGCGCCAGCAGCACGGGACAGGGGGAGCAGTACTTC. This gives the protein CASSTGQGEQYF.

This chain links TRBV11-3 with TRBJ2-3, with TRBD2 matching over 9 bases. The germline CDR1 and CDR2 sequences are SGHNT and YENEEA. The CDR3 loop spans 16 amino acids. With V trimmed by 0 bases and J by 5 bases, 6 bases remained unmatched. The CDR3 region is CASSLDPSGIRDTQYF. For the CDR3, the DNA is TGTGCCAGCAGCTTAGATCCTAGCGGGATACGAGATACGCAGTATTTT.

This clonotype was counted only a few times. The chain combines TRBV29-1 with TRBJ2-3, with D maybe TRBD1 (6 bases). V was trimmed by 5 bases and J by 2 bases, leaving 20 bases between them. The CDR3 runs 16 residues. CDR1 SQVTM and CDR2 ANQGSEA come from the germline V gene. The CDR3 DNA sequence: TGCAGCGTTCCCAAACTCCGAGGGGGTCACACAGATACGCAGTATTTT. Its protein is CSVPKLRGGHTDTQYF.

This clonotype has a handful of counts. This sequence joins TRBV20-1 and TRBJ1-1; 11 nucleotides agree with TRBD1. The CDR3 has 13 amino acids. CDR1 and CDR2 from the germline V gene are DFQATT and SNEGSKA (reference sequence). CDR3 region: CSARDRGYTEAFF. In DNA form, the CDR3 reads TGCAGCGCCCGGGACAGGGGGTACACTGAAGCTTTCTTT.

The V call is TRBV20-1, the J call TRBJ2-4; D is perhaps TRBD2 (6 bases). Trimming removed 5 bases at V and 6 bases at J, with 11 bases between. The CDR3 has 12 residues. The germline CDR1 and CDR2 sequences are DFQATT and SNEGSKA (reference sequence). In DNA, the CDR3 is TGCAGTGCTCCTGAGGAGGGAAACATTCAGTACTTC. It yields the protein CSAPEEGNIQYF.

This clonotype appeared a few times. The CDR3 protein is CASSEGELAGGPMYNEQFF. CDR3 bases: TGTGCCAGCAGTGAAGGGGAGCTAGCGGGAGGACCAATGTACAATGAGCAGTTCTTC. V is TRBV6-1 and J is TRBJ2-1, with TRBD2 identical over 11 bases. The length of the CDR3 is 19 residues. V lost 1 base, J lost 4 bases, and 12 bases stayed unmatched. The germline gives CDR1 MNHNS, CDR2 SASEGT.

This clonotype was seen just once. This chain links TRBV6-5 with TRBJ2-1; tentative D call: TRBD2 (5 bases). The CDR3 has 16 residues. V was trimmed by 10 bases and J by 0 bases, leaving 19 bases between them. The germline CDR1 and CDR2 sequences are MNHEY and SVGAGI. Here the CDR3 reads CATQTGVQTSYNEQFF. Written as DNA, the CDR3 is TGTGCCACCCAGACCGGGGTGCAGACCTCCTACAATGAGCAGTTCTTC.

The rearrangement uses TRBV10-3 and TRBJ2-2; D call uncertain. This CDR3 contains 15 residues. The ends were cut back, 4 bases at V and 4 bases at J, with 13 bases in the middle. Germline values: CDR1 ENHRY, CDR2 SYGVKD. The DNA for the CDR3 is TGTGCCATCAGTGTACAAAACTGGAGCACCGGGGAGCTGTTTTTT. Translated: CAISVQNWSTGELFF.

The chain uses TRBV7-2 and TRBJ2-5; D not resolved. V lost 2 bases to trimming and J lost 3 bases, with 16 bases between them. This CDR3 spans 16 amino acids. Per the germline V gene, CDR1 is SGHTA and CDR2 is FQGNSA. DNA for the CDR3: TGTGCCAGCAGCTTATGGCTGGGATTTGTAGAAGAGACCCAGTACTTC. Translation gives CASSLWLGFVEETQYF.

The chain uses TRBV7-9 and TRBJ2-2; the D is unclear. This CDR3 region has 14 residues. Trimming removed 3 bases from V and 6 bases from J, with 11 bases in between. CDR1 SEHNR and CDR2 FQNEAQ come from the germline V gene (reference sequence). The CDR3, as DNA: TGTGCCAGCAGCTTGTTAAACGTCGCCGGGGAGCTGTTTTTT. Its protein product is CASSLLNVAGELFF. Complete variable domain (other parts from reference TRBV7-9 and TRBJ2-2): DTGVSQNPRHKITKRGQNVTFRCDPISEHNRLYWYRQTLGQGPEFLTYFQNEAQLEKSRLLSDRFSAERPKGSFSTLEIQRTEQGDSAMYLCASSLLNVAGELFFGEGSRLTVL.

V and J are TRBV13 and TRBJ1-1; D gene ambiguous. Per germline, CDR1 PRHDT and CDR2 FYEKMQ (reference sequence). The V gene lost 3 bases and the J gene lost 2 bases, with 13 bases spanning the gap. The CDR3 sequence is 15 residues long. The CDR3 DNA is TGTGCCAGCAGCTTCAAACCAAATCGTAACACTGAAGCTTTCTTT. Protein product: CASSFKPNRNTEAFF.

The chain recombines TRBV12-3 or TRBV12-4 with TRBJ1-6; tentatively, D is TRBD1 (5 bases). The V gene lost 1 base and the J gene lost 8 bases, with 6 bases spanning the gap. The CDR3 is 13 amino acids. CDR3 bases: TGTGCCAGCAGTTTAGAAGGGGATTCACCCCTCCACTTT. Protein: CASSLEGDSPLHF.

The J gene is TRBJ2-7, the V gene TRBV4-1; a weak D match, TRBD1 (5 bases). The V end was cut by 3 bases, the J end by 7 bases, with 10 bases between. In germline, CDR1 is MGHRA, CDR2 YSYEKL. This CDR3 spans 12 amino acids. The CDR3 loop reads CASSHQGGEQYF. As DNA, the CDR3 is TGCGCCAGCAGCCATCAGGGTGGGGAGCAGTACTTC.

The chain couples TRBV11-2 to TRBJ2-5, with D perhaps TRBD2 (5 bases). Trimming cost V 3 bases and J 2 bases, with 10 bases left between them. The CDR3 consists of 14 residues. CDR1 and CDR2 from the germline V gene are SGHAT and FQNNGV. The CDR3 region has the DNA TGTGCCAGCAGCTTTTTCCGGGGACAAGAGACCCAGTACTTC. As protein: CASSFFRGQETQYF.

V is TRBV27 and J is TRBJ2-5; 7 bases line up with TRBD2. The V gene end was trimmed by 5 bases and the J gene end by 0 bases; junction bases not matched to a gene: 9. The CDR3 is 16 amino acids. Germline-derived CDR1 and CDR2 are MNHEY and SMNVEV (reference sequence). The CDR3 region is CASSPSSGEYQETQYF. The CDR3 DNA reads TGTGCCAGCAGTCCCTCGAGCGGGGAGTACCAAGAGACCCAGTACTTC.

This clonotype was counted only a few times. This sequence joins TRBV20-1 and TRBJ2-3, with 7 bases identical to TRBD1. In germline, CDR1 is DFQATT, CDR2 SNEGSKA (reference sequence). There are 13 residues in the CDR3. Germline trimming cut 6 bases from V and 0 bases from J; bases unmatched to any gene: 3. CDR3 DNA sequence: TGCAGTGCCCCGGGACAGAGCACAGATACGCAGTATTTT. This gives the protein CSAPGQSTDTQYF.

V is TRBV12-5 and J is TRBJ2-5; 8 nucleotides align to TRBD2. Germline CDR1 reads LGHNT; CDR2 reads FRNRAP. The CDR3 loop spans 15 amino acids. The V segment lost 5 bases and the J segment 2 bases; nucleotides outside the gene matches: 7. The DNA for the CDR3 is TGTGCTAGTGGTACCGGGACTAGGGGACAAGAGACCCAGTACTTC. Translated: CASGTGTRGQETQYF.